This paragraph covers one T cell receptor (beta chain) sequence. TCRdb's copy holds only in-frame clones and misses some; the assay was immunoSEQ multiplex PCR. The sample consists of around 300,000 clones, 86% of them appearing once. CDR3 length: 13 residues. The germline V gene encodes CDR1 SGHNT and CDR2 YYREEE (reference sequence). V shed 5 bases and J shed 8 bases, with 16 bases lying between them. These data originate in a study of blood T cell repertoires in COVID-19. This sequence was found in a woman younger than 45 with active or convalescent COVID-19. The sample consisted of peripheral blood. This sequence joins TRBV5-4 and TRBJ1-2; D is possibly TRBD1 (5 bases). The CDR3 here is CASSLAGVDGYTF. DNA for the CDR3: TGTGCCAGCAGTCTGGCGGGGGTGGACGGCTACACCTTC.